Following are 9 T cell receptor beta chains from one sample sequenced in a study of radiotherapy plus CTLA-4 blockade in lung cancer. Data came from immunoSEQ multiplex PCR; TCRdb stores just in-frame clones and leaves some out. The sample records roughly 45,000 clones, roughly 67% being singletons. This specimen consisted of peripheral blood, obtained from a patient treated with radiotherapy plus ipilimumab. Every receptor here comes from a human donor with non-small cell lung cancer who had a partial response to radiotherapy plus ipilimumab.

As DNA, the CDR3 is TGTGCCAGCAGCTTAAAGGCTAGCGGTTACTACAATGAGCAGTTCTTC. Translated, it gives CASSLKASGYYNEQFF. The gene calls are TRBV7-3 and TRBJ2-1; 7 positions match TRBD2. Germline V CDR1 and CDR2: SGHTA, FQGTGA. The CDR3 loop spans 16 amino acids. J gave up 3 bases and V 1 base, and 6 bases lay outside the gene matches.

The chain joins TRBV27 to TRBJ2-1; D is perhaps TRBD1 (6 bases). Germline V gene lookup returns CDR1 MNHEY and CDR2 SMNVEV (reference sequence). The CDR3 has 17 residues. V gave up 0 bases and J gave up 8 bases, with 20 bases separating them. CDR3 sequence (DNA): TGTGCCAGCAGTTTATCCCCCCCGTGGGAGAAGGGGGATGAGCAGTTCTTC. It is translated as CASSLSPPWEKGDEQFF.

The chain combines TRBV10-3 with TRBJ2-1; D remains ambiguous. The V end was cut by 2 bases, the J end by 5 bases, with 4 bases between. This CDR3 spans 12 amino acids. Germline-derived CDR1 and CDR2 are ENHRY and SYGVKD. CDR3 nucleotide sequence: TGTGCCATCAGTGAGGTAGACAATGAGCAGTTCTTC. It codes for CAISEVDNEQFF.

The genes are TRBV28 and TRBJ2-2; 8 bases agree with TRBD1. The CDR3 spans 16 residues. Germline V lookup: CDR1 MDHEN, CDR2 SYDVKM. Trimming at V came to 5 bases and at J to 0 bases, leaving 5 bases not matched to a gene. This chain's CDR3 is CASSPQGAANTGELFF. DNA of the CDR3: TGTGCCAGCAGTCCCCAGGGGGCGGCGAACACCGGGGAGCTGTTTTTT. Full variable domain (outside the CDR3, taken from reference TRBV28 and TRBJ2-2): DVKVTQSSRYLVKRTGEKVFLECVQDMDHENMFWYRQDPGLGLRLIYFSYDVKMKEKGDIPEGYSVSREKKERFSLILESASTNQTSMYLCASSPQGAANTGELFFGEGSRLTVL.

The V call is TRBV7-2, the J call TRBJ1-1; a weak D match, TRBD1 (5 bases). This CDR3 has 15 residues. V was clipped by 5 bases and J by 1 base, with 14 bases between them. Germline CDR1 SGHTA, CDR2 FQGNSA. CDR3 residues: CASSPPRATNTEAFF. In DNA, the CDR3 is TGTGCCAGCAGCCCTCCCAGGGCTACGAACACTGAAGCTTTCTTT.

The gene calls are TRBV7-9 and TRBJ2-7; D possibly corresponds to TRBD1 (5 bases). Trimming took 5 bases from V and 1 from J, leaving 12 bases between them. This CDR3 contains 14 residues. Germline V gene data show CDR1 as SEHNR and CDR2 as FQNEAQ (reference sequence). The CDR3 region is CASSAQDKSYEQYF. For the CDR3, the DNA is TGTGCCAGCAGCGCTCAGGACAAGTCCTACGAGCAGTACTTC. The variable domain in full, with the rest retrieved from reference TRBV7-9 and TRBJ2-7, is DTGVSQNPRHKITKRGQNVTFRCDPISEHNRLYWYRQTLGQGPEFLTYFQNEAQLEKSRLLSDRFSAERPKGSFSTLEIQRTEQGDSAMYLCASSAQDKSYEQYFGPGTRLTVT.

This clone has just a few counts. The chain employs TRBV7-8 and TRBJ2-1; 9 bases are a match to TRBD2. J gave up 5 bases and V 5 bases, and 10 bases lay outside the gene matches. CDR1 SGHVS and CDR2 FQNEAQ come from the germline V gene. The CDR3 extends over 16 amino acids. This CDR3 reads CASSTAVSSGDNEQFF. CDR3 in DNA: TGTGCCAGCAGCACCGCGGTGTCTAGCGGGGACAATGAGCAGTTCTTC.

The chain recombines TRBV7-8 with TRBJ2-3; D is possibly TRBD2 (5 bases). CDR3 length equals 14 residues. Germline CDR1 SGHVS, CDR2 FQNEAQ. V lost 6 bases to trimming and J lost 1 base, with 11 bases between them. The CDR3 spells CASSPGMGTDTQYF. The CDR3 region has the DNA TGTGCCAGCAGTCCGGGGATGGGCACAGATACGCAGTATTTT.

The chain uses TRBV5-4 and TRBJ2-2, with TRBD1 matching 9 bases. V lost 4 bases to trimming and J lost 1 base; unmatched junction nucleotides: 2. Looked up from germline, CDR1 is SGHNT and CDR2 is YYREEE (reference sequence). The CDR3 totals 15 residues. CDR3 loop: CASSMGQGNTGELFF. For the CDR3, the DNA is TGTGCCAGCAGCATGGGACAGGGGAACACCGGGGAGCTGTTTTTT.